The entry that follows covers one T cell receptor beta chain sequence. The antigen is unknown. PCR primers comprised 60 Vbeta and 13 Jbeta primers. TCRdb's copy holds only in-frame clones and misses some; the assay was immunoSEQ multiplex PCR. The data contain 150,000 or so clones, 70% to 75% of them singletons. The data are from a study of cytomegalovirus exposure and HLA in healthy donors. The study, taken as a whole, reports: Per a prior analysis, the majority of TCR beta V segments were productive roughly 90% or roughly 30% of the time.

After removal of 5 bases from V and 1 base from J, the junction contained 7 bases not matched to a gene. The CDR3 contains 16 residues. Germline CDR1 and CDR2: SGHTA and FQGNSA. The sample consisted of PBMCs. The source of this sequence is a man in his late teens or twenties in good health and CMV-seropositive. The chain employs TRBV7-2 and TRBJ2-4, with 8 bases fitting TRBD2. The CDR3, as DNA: TGTGCCAGCAGCCCGGGAGGGGGGACCGCCAAAAACATTCAGTACTTC. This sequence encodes CASSPGGGTAKNIQYF.